This T cell receptor beta chain was captured in a study of neurological immune-mediated disorders. Looking at the study overall: Multiple sclerosis patients numbered some 34, with approximately 31 relapsing-remitting and 3 secondary progressive.

Synthesis of cDNA used 5'RACE (with 10-nucleotide random UMIs). TCRdb redid the calling of the 5' RACE reads with MiXCR, one entry per CDR3 protein. Of 50,000 to 60,000 distinct CDR3 sequences listed, less than 2.5% are singletons. Ten or more counts support this clonotype. Its antigen is currently unknown. Study observations and caveats: Phylogenetic analysis grouped 18 of 34 multiple sclerosis patients' repertoires together, suggesting a possible repertoire signature. HTLV-1-associated myelopathy had the most TCR clonal expansion, and multiple sclerosis had the least, less than healthy controls.

CDR1 and CDR2 (germline): KGHDR, SFDVKD. J was trimmed by 4 bases and V by 10 bases; bases with no gene match: 12. The CDR3 sequence is 15 residues long. Sequencing used PBMCs. The source of this sequence is a man aged 50-59 years with multiple sclerosis. The chain uses TRBV24-1 and TRBJ1-3; TRBD1 matches 7 bases. DNA of the CDR3: TGTGCCACTCGACAGGGAGGAGTGAGAGGAAACACCATATATTTT. Translated, it gives CATRQGGVRGNTIYF.